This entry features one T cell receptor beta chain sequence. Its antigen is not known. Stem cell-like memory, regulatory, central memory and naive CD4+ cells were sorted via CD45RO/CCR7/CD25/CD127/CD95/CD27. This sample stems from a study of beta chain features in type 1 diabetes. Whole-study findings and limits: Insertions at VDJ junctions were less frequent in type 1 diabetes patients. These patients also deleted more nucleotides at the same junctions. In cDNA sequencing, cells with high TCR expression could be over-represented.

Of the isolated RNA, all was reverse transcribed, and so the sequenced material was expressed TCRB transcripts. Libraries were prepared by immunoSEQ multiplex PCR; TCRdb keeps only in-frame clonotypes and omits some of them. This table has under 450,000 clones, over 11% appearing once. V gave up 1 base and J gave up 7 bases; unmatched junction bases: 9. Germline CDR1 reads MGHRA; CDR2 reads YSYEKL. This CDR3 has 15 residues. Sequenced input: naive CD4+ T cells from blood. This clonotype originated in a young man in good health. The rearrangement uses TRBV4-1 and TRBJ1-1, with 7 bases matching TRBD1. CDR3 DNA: TGCGCCAGCAGCCAAGTTGACAGGGAAGTGGATGAAGCTTTCTTT. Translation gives CASSQVDREVDEAFF.